This passage covers 21 T cell receptor beta chains from one sample sequenced in a study of post-analysis software for immune sequencing data. Whole-study results and caveats: TRBV segments more frequent in patients than in controls numbered five and included TRBV5-6, TRBV5-1 and TRBV20-1.

The antigens these receptors bind are not known. Built from TCR beta cDNA, the libraries had unique molecular identifiers in them. TCRdb reanalysed the PCR reads using MiXCR and keeps one entry per CDR3 protein. This repertoire shows roughly 730,000 distinct CDR3 sequences, approximately 30% found once; its top ten account for roughly 0.57%. Material for sequencing was blood. The receptors were gathered from a girl aged 10 to 17 with multiple sclerosis.

This clonotype was recorded once. Compared with germline, one end of the junction differs, possibly owing to a read error. The chain joins TRBV5-1 to TRBJ1-6; a weak D match, TRBD1 (5 bases). The CDR3 has 13 residues. Germline V lookup: CDR1 SGHRS, CDR2 YFSETQ. In DNA form, the CDR3 reads TGCGCCGGCAGCTTGGGGCCTGGGTCACCCCTCCACTTT. The encoded protein is CAGSLGPGSPLHF.

This clonotype was seen more than once but under ten times. The chain is built from TRBV12-3 or TRBV12-4 and TRBJ2-3; D is undetermined. V was shortened by 7 bases and J by 5 bases, with 13 bases between the two germline ends. The CDR3 is 13 residues long. CDR3 nucleotide sequence: TGTGCCAGCACCAATTCTGTAGGAGATACGCAGTATTTT. Translation: CASTNSVGDTQYF.

The chain couples TRBV5-1 to TRBJ2-2, with D possibly TRBD1 on 5 matching bases. Germline V gene data show CDR1 as SGHRS and CDR2 as YFSETQ. V was pared by 3 bases and J by 8 bases, with 8 bases between. The length of the CDR3 is 12 residues. The CDR3 DNA is TGCGCCAGCAGCTGGGGCCGTGGGGAGCTGTTTTTT. Residues: CASSWGRGELFF.

This clonotype was counted a few times. The J gene is TRBJ2-1, the V gene TRBV20-1; maybe TRBD1 (6 bases). Germline loops: CDR1 DFQATT, CDR2 SNEGSKA (reference sequence). The CDR3 has 16 amino acids. V lost 3 bases and J 2 bases, leaving 17 bases between the germline ends. In DNA form, the CDR3 reads TGCAGTGCTAGTCCCTACCGGGACAACCCCTACAATGAGCAGTTCTTC. Its protein is CSASPYRDNPYNEQFF.

This clonotype was observed a handful of times. The chain recombines TRBV20-1 with TRBJ1-1, with unresolved D. The V gene lost 1 base and the J gene lost 1 base, with 13 bases spanning the gap. Germline V gives CDR1 DFQATT, CDR2 SNEGSKA (reference sequence). The CDR3 runs to 15 residues. In DNA form, the CDR3 reads TGCAGTGCTAGAGTGGGGAGAGGCCAGAACACTGAAGCTTTCTTT. Translating gives CSARVGRGQNTEAFF.

This clonotype came up many times. This chain connects TRBV29-1 to TRBJ2-3; TRBD1 might be the D (5 bases). The CDR3 has 13 residues. Germline assignment: CDR1 SQVTM and CDR2 ANQGSEA. V lost 7 bases and J 0 bases, leaving 11 bases between the germline ends. CDR3 protein: CSADSRSTDTQYF. The CDR3 DNA reads as TGCAGCGCCGACAGTCGAAGCACAGATACGCAGTATTTT.

The chain combines TRBV6-1 with TRBJ1-5, with unresolved D. This CDR3 has 12 residues. Germline V gene sequence: CDR1 MNHNS, CDR2 SASEGT. V lost 8 bases, J lost 2 bases, and 7 bases lay in between. The CDR3 here is CASRMRNQPQHF. For the CDR3, the DNA is TGTGCCAGCCGGATGCGCAATCAGCCCCAGCATTTT.

This clonotype was seen at least ten times. The CDR3 is CASSTGLNADTQYF. CDR3 coding DNA: TGTGCCAGCAGCACCGGACTAAACGCAGATACGCAGTATTTT. The chain recombines TRBV9 with TRBJ2-3, with D perhaps matching TRBD2 (6 bases). Trimming removed 4 bases at V and 4 bases at J, with 13 bases between. The CDR3 covers 14 residues. Looked up from germline, CDR1 is SGDLS and CDR2 is YYNGEE.

The chain employs TRBV3-1 and TRBJ1-2; D is possibly TRBD1 (6 bases). Trimming stripped 1 base from V and 4 bases from J, with 13 bases between. CDR3 length: 15 residues. Looked up from germline, CDR1 is LGHDT and CDR2 is YNNKEL (reference sequence). The CDR3 reads CASSQGTGPSYGYTF. CDR3 coding DNA: TGTGCCAGCAGCCAAGGTACAGGGCCCTCCTATGGCTACACCTTC.

This clonotype has a handful of counts. This chain joins TRBV20-1 and TRBJ2-1; 13 bases fit TRBD2. Germline V gene sequence: CDR1 DFQATT, CDR2 SNEGSKA (reference sequence). This CDR3 comprises 13 residues. With V trimmed by 6 bases and J by 9 bases, 5 bases remained unmatched. Written as DNA, the CDR3 is TGCAGTGCAGGACTAGCGGGGGTCGGTGAGCAGTTCTTC. It specifies CSAGLAGVGEQFF.

The table lists this clonotype with a few counts. The chain employs TRBV9 and TRBJ2-7, with 7 bases lining up with TRBD1. With 2 bases clipped from V and 0 bases from J, the junction kept 5 bases outside the gene matches. In germline, CDR1 is SGDLS, CDR2 YYNGEE. CDR3 size: 15 residues. CDR3 region: CASSVGTETSYEQYF. The CDR3 bases are TGTGCCAGCAGCGTCGGGACAGAAACCTCCTACGAGCAGTACTTC.

Only a few counts were recorded for this clonotype. The chain joins TRBV2 to TRBJ2-3; the D gene could be TRBD1 or TRBD2 (6 bases each). The CDR3 sequence is 14 residues long. Germline V gene data show CDR1 as SNHLY and CDR2 as FYNNEI. Deletions cut 7 bases from V and 6 bases from J, with 17 bases between. The CDR3 spells CASTLRGTQDTQYF. As DNA, the CDR3 is TGTGCCAGCACCCTCCGGGGGACACAGGATACGCAGTATTTT.

The gene calls are TRBV4-2 and TRBJ2-3; 8 bases match TRBD2. J was trimmed by 1 base and V by 0 bases; bases with no gene match: 6. The CDR3 extends over 17 amino acids. The germline V gene encodes CDR1 LGHNA and CDR2 YNFKEQ. Here the CDR3 DNA reads TGTGCCAGCAGCCAAGATAACGGTAGCGGGGGCACAGATACGCAGTATTTT. Its translation: CASSQDNGSGGTDTQYF.

The chain uses TRBV12-3 or TRBV12-4 and TRBJ2-7; D gene uncertain. The J call is doubtful: the DNA matches TRBJ2-5 better. The CDR3 is made up of 14 amino acids. The CDR3 is CASSLTVPGETQYF. Here the CDR3 DNA reads TGTGCCAGCAGTTTAACAGTCCCGGGAGAGACCCAGTACTTC.

The chain combines TRBV18 with TRBJ1-2; 9 bases align to TRBD1. The CDR3 covers 16 residues. Germline CDR1 KGHSH, CDR2 LQKENI. Trimming at V came to 3 bases and at J to 3 bases, leaving 8 bases not matched to a gene. DNA of the CDR3: TGTGCCAGCTCACCTCTGGACAGGGGAGTCGACTATGGCTACACCTTC. Protein: CASSPLDRGVDYGYTF.

This clonotype was picked up a small number of times. V and J are TRBV7-9 and TRBJ2-5; D unresolved. This CDR3 region has 13 residues. Germline CDR1 is SEHNR and CDR2 is FQNEAQ (reference sequence). Trimming removed 2 bases at V and 7 bases at J, with 11 bases between. The CDR3 DNA follows: TGTGCCAGCAGCTTATCCCGCGTCGGGACCCAGTACTTC. As protein: CASSLSRVGTQYF.

This clonotype came up a few times. V is TRBV3-1 and J is TRBJ2-1; 10 bases fit TRBD2. Germline loops: CDR1 LGHDT, CDR2 YNNKEL (reference sequence). The length of the CDR3 is 22 residues. After removal of 6 bases from V and 5 bases from J, the junction contained 28 bases not matched to a gene. The CDR3 region is CASSRRGVSGRTQPLPHNEQFF. For the CDR3, the DNA is TGTGCCAGCAGTAGAAGAGGGGTTAGCGGGAGGACCCAGCCCCTGCCACACAATGAGCAGTTCTTC.

V gene TRBV2 combines with J gene TRBJ2-3, with D maybe TRBD2 (7 bases). The CDR3 contains 15 residues. Trimming took off 6 bases at V and 1 base at J, with 14 bases between the two ends. The V gene's germline CDR1 is SNHLY and CDR2 FYNNEI. This chain's CDR3 is CASSQGTTRTDTQYF. The CDR3 DNA reads as TGTGCCAGCAGCCAGGGGACTACCCGCACAGATACGCAGTATTTT.

J is TRBJ1-1 and V is TRBV7-9; D possibly corresponds to TRBD1 (5 bases). Germline CDR1 is SEHNR and CDR2 is FQNEAQ (reference sequence). V lost 3 bases to trimming and J lost 3 bases, with 8 bases between them. The CDR3 contains 13 residues. The CDR3 loop is CASSLNRHTEAFF. CDR3 coding DNA: TGTGCCAGCAGCTTGAACAGGCACACTGAAGCTTTCTTT.

This clonotype appeared a few times. The chain carries TRBV5-6 and TRBJ2-6; D perhaps matches TRBD1 (6 bases). CDR1 SGHDT and CDR2 YYEEEE come from the germline V gene. The ends were cut back, 5 bases at V and 4 bases at J, with 10 bases in the middle. The CDR3 contains 14 residues. The CDR3 sequence: CASRRGLGANVLTF. The CDR3 DNA sequence: TGTGCCAGCAGGAGGGGGTTAGGGGCCAACGTCCTGACTTTC.

The chain recombines TRBV12-3 or TRBV12-4 with TRBJ2-4; perhaps TRBD2 as D (6 bases). The CDR3 totals 15 residues. V lost 5 bases and J lost 8, with 19 bases in between. The CDR3 DNA reads TGTGCCAGCAGTACCAGAGGTACAAGGGAGGACATTCAGTACTTC. Translating it yields CASSTRGTREDIQYF.